This entry lists 12 T cell receptor beta chains sequenced from one sample in a study of molecular identifiers for immune sequencing clone quantification. MiXCR was run by TCRdb on the PCR reads, yielding one entry per CDR3 protein. This sample has under 600,000 distinct CDR3 sequences, with roughly 24% found just once. What was sequenced was naive CD8+ T cells from blood, with Jurkat cell RNA spiked in. The subset is: FACS-sorted CD8+CD4-CCR7+CD45RA+ naive T cells. The source is a human donor in good health. Some libraries in this study had Jurkat cell RNA spiked in.

As regards this clonotype: A much larger clone differs by one base, so this may be a read error. The J gene is TRBJ1-2, the V gene TRBV6-2 or TRBV6-3; D gene uncertain. The V and J ends lost 6 bases and 5 bases respectively, with 16 bases between them. Germline V gene sequence: CDR1 MNHEY, CDR2 SVGEGT. The CDR3 consists of 14 residues. The CDR3 here is CASRNPDQLYGYTF. The CDR3 DNA reads as TGTGCCAGCAGAAACCCTGACCAGCTTTATGGCTACACCTTC.

On this clonotype itself: The germline gene is not matched at one end of the junction; a read error may be the cause. The rearrangement uses TRBV4-1 and TRBJ2-5; D is unclear. CDR3 length: 15 residues. The germline V gene encodes CDR1 MGHRA and CDR2 YSYEKL. This CDR3 is CASSQVLAVQEPQYF. The CDR3, as DNA: TGCGCCAGCAGCCAAGTATTGGCAGTACAAGAGCCCCAGTACTTC.

V gene TRBV14 combines with J gene TRBJ1-4, with 7 bases lining up with TRBD1. Germline V gene sequence: CDR1 SGHDN, CDR2 FVKESK. The J segment lost 0 bases and the V segment lost 3 bases, leaving 1 base of the junction unmatched. This CDR3 spans 15 amino acids. DNA for the CDR3: TGTGCCAGCAGCCATGACAGGGCAACTAATGAAAAACTGTTTTTT. Translating gives CASSHDRATNEKLFF.

The table lists this clonotype with a few counts. A much larger clone differs from this one at a single base, so this may be a read error. This chain joins TRBV29-1 and TRBJ2-7; weak D call: TRBD2 (5 bases). CDR3 length: 12 residues. The V and J ends lost 7 bases and 1 base respectively, with 11 bases between them. CDR1 and CDR2 (germline): SQVTM, ANQGSEA. In DNA form, the CDR3 reads TGCAGCGCCCAGACGGGATCCTACGAGCAGTACTTC. Its protein product is CSAQTGSYEQYF.

The chain employs TRBV2 and TRBJ2-7; no definite D call. The V end lost 2 bases, the J end lost 4 bases, and 15 bases lay between the germline ends. Germline loops: CDR1 SNHLY, CDR2 FYNNEI. The CDR3 sequence is 15 residues long. CDR3: CASSESARAVYEQYF. The CDR3 DNA reads as TGTGCCAGCAGTGAAAGTGCTAGGGCAGTATACGAGCAGTACTTC. The complete variable domain, with remaining parts taken from reference TRBV2 and TRBJ2-7, reads EPEVTQTPSHQVTQMGQEVILRCVPISNHLYFYWYRQILGQKVEFLVSFYNNEISEKSEIFDDQFSVERPDGSNFTLKIRSTKLEDSAMYFCASSESARAVYEQYFGPGTRLTVT.

This clonotype was seen more than once but under ten times. The chain employs TRBV6-6 and TRBJ2-2; D ambiguous. Germline CDR1 and CDR2: MNHNY and SVGAGI (reference sequence). The V end lost 0 bases, the J end lost 1 base, and 9 bases lay between the germline ends. The CDR3 is 16 amino acids. CDR3 nucleotides: TGTGCCAGCAGTTACTCGGCGAGTGGGAACACCGGGGAGCTGTTTTTT. Translated: CASSYSASGNTGELFF.

This sequence joins TRBV10-3 and TRBJ2-5; D is perhaps TRBD2 (7 bases). The V end was cut by 9 bases, the J end by 3 bases, with 17 bases between. This CDR3 contains 14 residues. Germline CDR1 ENHRY, CDR2 SYGVKD. The CDR3: CAIWGGLFEETQYF. The CDR3 coding sequence is TGTGCCATTTGGGGGGGCCTATTTGAAGAGACCCAGTACTTC.

This clonotype was seen ten or more times. This sequence joins TRBV4-1 and TRBJ1-3; possibly TRBD1 for D (5 bases). The CDR3 runs 15 residues. Trimming removed 4 bases at V and 8 bases at J, with 18 bases between. Germline CDR1 MGHRA, CDR2 YSYEKL. The CDR3 reads CASSPIGLSRDTIYF. The DNA for the CDR3 is TGCGCCAGCAGCCCCATTGGGCTCTCCAGGGACACCATATATTTT.

The chain is built from TRBV30 and TRBJ2-5, with D perhaps matching TRBD1 or TRBD2 (5 bases each). Germline CDR1 GTSNPN, CDR2 SVGIG (reference sequence). Trimming took off 3 bases at V and 5 bases at J, with 16 bases between the two ends. The CDR3 sequence is 14 residues long. The CDR3 DNA reads TGTGCCTGGAGCGCAGGAGTGGGGGTGGAGACCCAGTACTTC. This gives the protein CAWSAGVGVETQYF.

This clonotype was recorded at least ten times. This chain links TRBV7-2 with TRBJ2-2, with D possibly matching TRBD2 (5 bases). Trimming stripped 1 base from V and 6 bases from J, with 6 bases between. This CDR3 spans 13 amino acids. The V gene's germline CDR1 is SGHTA and CDR2 FQGNSA. The CDR3 DNA follows: TGTGCCAGCAGCTTAGTAGCGCCCGGGGAGCTGTTTTTT. Residues: CASSLVAPGELFF.

In regard to this clonotype: The junction differs from germline at one of its ends, possibly a read error. The chain employs TRBV10-2 and TRBJ2-3; 8 nucleotides agree with TRBD1. The CDR3 spans 15 residues. Germline assignment: CDR1 WSHSY and CDR2 SAAADI. The CDR3 DNA sequence: TGCGCCAGCAGTGAGCTTCCAGGGGGCACAGGTACGCAGTATTTT. Its protein is CASSELPGGTGTQYF.

V is TRBV12-3 or TRBV12-4 and J is TRBJ2-2; 9 bases are a match to TRBD1. V dropped 2 bases and J dropped 7; count of bases not matched to a gene: 14. This CDR3 has 18 residues. The CDR3 spells CASSLTTDGQGTDGELFF. In DNA, the CDR3 is TGTGCCAGCAGTTTAACAACCGACGGACAGGGGACCGACGGGGAGCTGTTTTTT.